This TCR beta chain was sequenced during a study of response to subunit inactivated influenza vaccine. The ends lost 8 bases at V and 2 bases at J; junction bases unmatched: 5. The CDR3 is 14 residues long. Germline V gene data show CDR1 as LGHNA and CDR2 as YNFKEQ. TCRdb analysed the RT-PCR reads with MiXCR anew, one entry per CDR3 protein. In the table there are approximately 500,000 distinct CDR3 sequences, 20% to 25% of which are singletons. These data were also filed under a second study, of T cells expressing NK-cell markers. That study reports: For TCR beta, cDNA was produced by 5'RACE template switching with UMIs. According to the study, TCR beta repertoires originated from sorted CD3+CD56+NKG2C+, CD3+CD56+NKG2C- and CD3+CD56-NKG2C+ T cells. In several experiments, an anti-gamma-delta TCR antibody restricted sorting to alpha-beta TCR T cells. The study found dominant NKG2C+ clonotypes at about 1.0-8% of CD8+ T cells in roughly six donors.

This specimen was CD4+ T cells sorted from PBMCs, taken 11 to 12 days after vaccination. The chain joins TRBV4-2 to TRBJ1-5; 8 bases map to TRBD1. This TCR was recovered from a man aged 50 or older who received an inactivated influenza vaccine. CDR3 residues: CASADRGGNQPQHF. The CDR3 DNA is TGTGCCAGCGCCGACAGGGGCGGCAATCAGCCCCAGCATTTT.